This TCR beta chain appears in the sequencing data of a study of T cell responses to AZD1222 COVID-19 vaccine. Comment on this clone: The antigen is unknown.

Libraries were prepared by immunoSEQ multiplex PCR; TCRdb keeps only in-frame clonotypes and omits some of them. The data show approximately 72,000 clones, with approximately 90% seen just once and more than 25% held by the top ten. Study-wide points: Receipt of two AZD1222 doses was followed by a rise in Spike-specific TCR breadth and depth.

V was clipped by 5 bases and J by 1 base, with 17 bases between them. The CDR3 consists of 16 residues. CDR1 SGHTA and CDR2 FQGNSA come from the germline V gene. The chain couples TRBV7-2 to TRBJ1-2; D possibly corresponds to TRBD1 (6 bases). The sample in question was peripheral blood, obtained 28 days after the second AZD1222 dose. The receptor comes from an adult who received the AZD1222 COVID-19 vaccine. CDR3 nucleotides: TGTGCCAGCAGCCTACGACGGAGGGGGGATAACTATGGCTACACCTTC. It specifies CASSLRRRGDNYGYTF.